Listed here is a single T cell receptor (beta chain). Its antigen is not identified. The source of the sample is a study of cytotoxic CD8 clonotypes in ibrutinib-treated CLL. General study points: Clonality went higher at ibrutinib response and then dropped back toward baseline at progression. Public clonotypes (which were uncommon) either contracted or remained stable on treatment.

Sequencing used immunoSEQ multiplex PCR; TCRdb keeps in-frame clones, though not all of them. The table has about 300,000 clones, 67% seen once; the top ten hold roughly 6.8%. The receptor comes from a human donor with chronic lymphocytic leukemia. Here the sequenced sample was PBMCs, taken after 36 months of ibrutinib treatment.

The CDR3 spells CSVLGTSGVNEQYF. DNA for the CDR3: TGCAGCGTTCTAGGGACTAGCGGCGTCAACGAGCAGTACTTC. The rearrangement uses TRBV29-1 and TRBJ2-7; 11 nucleotides align to TRBD2. The CDR3 is made up of 14 amino acids. Unmatched junction bases numbered 8, after V lost 5 bases and J lost 5 bases. CDR1 and CDR2 from the germline V gene are SQVTM and ANQGSEA.